This TCR beta chain was recovered during a study of T cell responses to AZD1222 COVID-19 vaccine. The table came from immunoSEQ multiplex PCR; TCRdb's copy has only in-frame clones and leaves some out. The sample shows 150,000 to 180,000 clones, roughly 90% of them seen only once. The CDR3 extends over 15 amino acids. Germline CDR1 is LGHDT and CDR2 is YNNKEL (reference sequence). The V end lost 1 base, the J end lost 1 base, and 8 bases lay between the germline ends. This chain joins TRBV3-1 (or the pseudogene TRBV3-2) and TRBJ2-1; D remains unclear. The clonotype was recovered from an adult in good health. The sequences come from peripheral blood, collected on day 0 of MenACWY control vaccination. The CDR3 spells CASSQGHRSYNEQFF. CDR3 sequence (DNA): TGTGCCAGCAGCCAAGGTCACCGGTCCTACAATGAGCAGTTCTTC.